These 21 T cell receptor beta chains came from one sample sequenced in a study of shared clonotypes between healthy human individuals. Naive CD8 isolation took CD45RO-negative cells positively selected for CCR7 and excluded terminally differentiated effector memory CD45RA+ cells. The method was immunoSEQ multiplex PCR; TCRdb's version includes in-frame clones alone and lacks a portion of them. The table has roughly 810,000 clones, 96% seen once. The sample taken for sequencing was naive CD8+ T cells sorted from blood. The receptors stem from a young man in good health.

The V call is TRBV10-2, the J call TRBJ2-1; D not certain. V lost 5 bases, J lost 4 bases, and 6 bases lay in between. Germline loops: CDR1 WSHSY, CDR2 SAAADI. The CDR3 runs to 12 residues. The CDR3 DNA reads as TGCGCCAGCAGTCGAAGTTACAATGAGCAGTTCTTC. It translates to CASSRSYNEQFF.

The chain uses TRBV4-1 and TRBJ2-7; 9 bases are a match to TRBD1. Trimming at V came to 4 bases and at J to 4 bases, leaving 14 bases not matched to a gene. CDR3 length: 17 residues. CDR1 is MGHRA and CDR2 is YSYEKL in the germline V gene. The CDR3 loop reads CASSLNTPGQGVYEQYF. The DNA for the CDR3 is TGCGCCAGCAGCCTGAATACACCGGGACAGGGAGTTTACGAGCAGTACTTC.

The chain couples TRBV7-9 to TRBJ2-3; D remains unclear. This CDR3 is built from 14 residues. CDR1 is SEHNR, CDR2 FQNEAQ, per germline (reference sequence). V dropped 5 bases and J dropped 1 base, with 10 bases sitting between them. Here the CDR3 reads CASSPGMGTDTQYF. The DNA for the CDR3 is TGTGCCAGCAGCCCCGGAATGGGCACAGATACGCAGTATTTT.

The CDR3 here is CASSLLKSNQPQHF. The CDR3 bases are TGTGCCAGCAGCTTGCTCAAAAGCAATCAGCCCCAGCATTTT. The V call is TRBV5-6, the J call TRBJ1-5; D gene unclear. Germline values: CDR1 SGHDT, CDR2 YYEEEE. V gave up 1 base and J gave up 1 base, with 6 bases separating them. CDR3 length: 14 residues.

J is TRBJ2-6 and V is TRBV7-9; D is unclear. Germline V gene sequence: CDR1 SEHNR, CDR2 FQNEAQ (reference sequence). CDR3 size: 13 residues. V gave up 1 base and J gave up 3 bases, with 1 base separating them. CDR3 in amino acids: CASSLVGANVLTF. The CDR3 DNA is TGTGCCAGCAGCTTAGTTGGGGCCAACGTCCTGACTTTC.

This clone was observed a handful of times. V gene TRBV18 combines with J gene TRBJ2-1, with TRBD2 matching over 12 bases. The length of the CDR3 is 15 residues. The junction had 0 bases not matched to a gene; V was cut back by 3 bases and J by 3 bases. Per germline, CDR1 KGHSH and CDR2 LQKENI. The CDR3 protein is CASSPTSGSYNEQFF. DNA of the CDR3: TGTGCCAGCTCACCGACTAGCGGGAGCTACAATGAGCAGTTCTTC.

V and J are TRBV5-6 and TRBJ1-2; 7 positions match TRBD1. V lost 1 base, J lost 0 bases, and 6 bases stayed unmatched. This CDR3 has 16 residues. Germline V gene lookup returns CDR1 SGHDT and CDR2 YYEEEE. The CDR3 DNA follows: TGTGCCAGCAGCTTGCGGACAGGAGATACTAACTATGGCTACACCTTC. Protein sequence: CASSLRTGDTNYGYTF. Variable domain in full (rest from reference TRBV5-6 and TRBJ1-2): DAGVTQSPTHLIKTRGQQVTLRCSPKSGHDTVSWYQQALGQGPQFIFQYYEEEERQRGNFPDRFSGHQFPNYSSELNVNALLLGDSALYLCASSLRTGDTNYGYTFGSGTRLTVV.

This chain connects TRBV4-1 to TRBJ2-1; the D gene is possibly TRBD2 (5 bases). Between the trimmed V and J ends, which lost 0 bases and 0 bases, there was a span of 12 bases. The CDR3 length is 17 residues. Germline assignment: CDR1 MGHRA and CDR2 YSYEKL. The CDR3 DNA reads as TGCGCCAGCAGCCAAGACGAATTTAGCGTCTCCTACAATGAGCAGTTCTTC. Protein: CASSQDEFSVSYNEQFF.

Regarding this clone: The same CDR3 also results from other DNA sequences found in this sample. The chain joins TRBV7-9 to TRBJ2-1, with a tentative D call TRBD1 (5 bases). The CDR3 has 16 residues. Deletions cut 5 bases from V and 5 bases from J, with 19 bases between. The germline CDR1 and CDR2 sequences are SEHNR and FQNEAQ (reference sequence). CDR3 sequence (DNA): TGTGCCAGCAGCCCCCCAGGGAAAGGTATAAACAATGAGCAGTTCTTC. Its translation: CASSPPGKGINNEQFF.

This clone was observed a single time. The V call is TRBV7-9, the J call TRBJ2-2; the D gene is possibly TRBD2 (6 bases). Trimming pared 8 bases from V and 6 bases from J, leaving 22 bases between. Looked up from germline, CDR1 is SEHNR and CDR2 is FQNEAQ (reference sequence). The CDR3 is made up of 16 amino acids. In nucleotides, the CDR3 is TGTGCCAGCTCCGCGGGACGCCTCATGGGCGCCGGGGAGCTGTTTTTT. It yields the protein CASSAGRLMGAGELFF.

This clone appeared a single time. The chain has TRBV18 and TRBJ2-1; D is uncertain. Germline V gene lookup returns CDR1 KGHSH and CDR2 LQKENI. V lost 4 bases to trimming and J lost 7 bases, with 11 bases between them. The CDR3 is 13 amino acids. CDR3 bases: TGTGCCAGCTCACGGCCGATGGCAAATGAGCAGTTCTTC. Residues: CASSRPMANEQFF.

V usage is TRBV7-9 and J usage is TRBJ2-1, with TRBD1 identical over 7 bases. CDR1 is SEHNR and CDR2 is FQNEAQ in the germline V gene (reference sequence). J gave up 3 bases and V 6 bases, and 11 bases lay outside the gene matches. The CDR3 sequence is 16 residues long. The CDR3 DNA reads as TGTGCCAGCAGACCAAGGACAGGAAGGGGCTACAATGAGCAGTTCTTC. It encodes CASRPRTGRGYNEQFF.

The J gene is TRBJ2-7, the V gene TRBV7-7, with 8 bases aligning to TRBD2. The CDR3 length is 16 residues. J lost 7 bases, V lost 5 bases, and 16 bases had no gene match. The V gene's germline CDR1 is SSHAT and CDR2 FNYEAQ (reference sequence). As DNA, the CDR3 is TGTGCCAGCAGCCGAGCGGGAGAGGTAGTAGTTGATGAGCAGTACTTC. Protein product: CASSRAGEVVVDEQYF.

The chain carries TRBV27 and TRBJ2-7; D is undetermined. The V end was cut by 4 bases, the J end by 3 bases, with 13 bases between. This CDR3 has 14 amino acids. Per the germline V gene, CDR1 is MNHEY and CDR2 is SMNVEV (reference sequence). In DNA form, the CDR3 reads TGTGCCAGCAGTTCCTTATCTGCTCTCTACGAGCAGTACTTC. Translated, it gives CASSSLSALYEQYF.

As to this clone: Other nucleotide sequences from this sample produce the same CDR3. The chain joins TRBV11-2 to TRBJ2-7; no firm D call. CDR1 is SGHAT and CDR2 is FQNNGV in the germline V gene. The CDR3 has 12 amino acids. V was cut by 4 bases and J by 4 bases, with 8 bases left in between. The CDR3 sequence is CASSSDGYEQYF. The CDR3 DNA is TGTGCCAGCAGCTCTGACGGTTACGAGCAGTACTTC.

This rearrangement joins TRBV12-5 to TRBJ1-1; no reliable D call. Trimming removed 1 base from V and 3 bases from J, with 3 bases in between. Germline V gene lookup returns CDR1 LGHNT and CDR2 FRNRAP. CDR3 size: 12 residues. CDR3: CASGLGDTEAFF. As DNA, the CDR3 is TGTGCTAGTGGTTTGGGGGACACTGAAGCTTTCTTT.

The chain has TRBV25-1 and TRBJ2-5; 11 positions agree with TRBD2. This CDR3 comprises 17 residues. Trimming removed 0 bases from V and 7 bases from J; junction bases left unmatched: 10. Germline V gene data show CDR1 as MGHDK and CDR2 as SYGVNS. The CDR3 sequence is CASSEYPLAGGGVTQYF. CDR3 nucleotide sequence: TGTGCCAGCAGTGAATATCCTCTAGCGGGAGGAGGGGTGACCCAGTACTTC.

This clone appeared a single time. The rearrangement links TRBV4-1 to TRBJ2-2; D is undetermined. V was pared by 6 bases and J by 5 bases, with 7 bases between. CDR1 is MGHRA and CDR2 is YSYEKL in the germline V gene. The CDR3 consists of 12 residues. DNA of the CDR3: TGCGCCAGCAGTCTAATTACCGGGGAGCTGTTTTTT. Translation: CASSLITGELFF.

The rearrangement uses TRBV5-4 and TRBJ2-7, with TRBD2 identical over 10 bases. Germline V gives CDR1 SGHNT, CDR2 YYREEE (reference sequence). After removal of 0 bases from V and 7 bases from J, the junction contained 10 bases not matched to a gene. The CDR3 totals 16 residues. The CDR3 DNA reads TGTGCCAGCAGCTTGGGTGGGGCTAGCGGGAGTAGTGAGCAGTACTTC. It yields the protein CASSLGGASGSSEQYF.

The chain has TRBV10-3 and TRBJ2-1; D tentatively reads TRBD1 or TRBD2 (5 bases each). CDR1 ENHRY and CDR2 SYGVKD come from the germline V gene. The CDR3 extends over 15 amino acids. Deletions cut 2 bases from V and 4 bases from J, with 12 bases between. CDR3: CAISEPGTAYNEQFF. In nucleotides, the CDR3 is TGTGCCATCAGTGAGCCCGGGACCGCTTACAATGAGCAGTTCTTC.

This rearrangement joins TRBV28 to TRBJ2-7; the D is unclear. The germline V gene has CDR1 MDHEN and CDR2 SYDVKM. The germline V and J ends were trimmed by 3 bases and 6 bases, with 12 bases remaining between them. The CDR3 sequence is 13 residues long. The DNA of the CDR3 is TGTGCCAGCAGTTTGGTGAATTGGGGCGAGCAGTACTTC. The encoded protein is CASSLVNWGEQYF.